A single T cell receptor beta chain is shown here with its context. Its cognate antigen is unknown. V shed 7 bases and J shed 7 bases, with 23 bases lying between them. Germline values: CDR1 LNHDA, CDR2 SQIVND (reference sequence). CDR3 length: 16 amino acids. Regarding donors, all were healthy bone marrow donors. This record belongs to a study of cytomegalovirus exposure and HLA in healthy donors. The overall study: Unique TCR beta sequences numbering 95 million to 130 million came from about 179 million T cells in an earlier analysis. Findings of the study overall: An analysis done earlier found most TCR beta V segments productive about 87% or about 30% of the time. Sequencing depth roughly uniform across donors was assumed in presence/absence analyses.

Amplification used 60 Vbeta primers and 13 Jbeta primers. TCRdb's table, derived via immunoSEQ multiplex PCR, lists solely in-frame clones and lacks some. Listed are approximately 50,000 clones; 2% to 2.5% falls within the top ten. This sequence originates from a female donor in good health and CMV-seronegative. Input material: PBMCs. This chain links TRBV19 with TRBJ1-5, with a weak D call TRBD1 (5 bases). In DNA form, the CDR3 reads TGTGCCAGTACCATCAGCGGGGGGGTCCCTGGCCAGCCCCAGCATTTT. This encodes CASTISGGVPGQPQHF.